The clone carrying this T cell receptor (beta chain) was detected a few times. The sample is drawn from a study of regulatory T cells in long-lasting Graves disease. CDR3-region Arm-PCR and iRepertoire HTBI primers produced the TCR beta libraries. A single record per CDR3 protein comes from TCRdb applying MiXCR to the multiplex PCR reads. The table shows a few hundred thousand distinct CDR3 sequences, with 10% to 15% occurring only once. Indicated time point: newly diagnosed GD, antithyroid drugs for less than 3 months. The TCR library was made from RNA that had been extracted from PBMCs in TRIzol. Germline V CDR1 and CDR2: LGHNA, YNFKEQ. Trimming removed 0 bases at V and 0 bases at J, with 8 bases between. CDR3 length: 15 residues. This sample also appeared in a second study, on T cells in Graves' hyperthyroidism and ophthalmopathy. This second report adds: HTBI primers were employed in a first-round RT-PCR of the TCR CDR3.

Material: peripheral blood mononuclear cells (PBMCs), obtained at new diagnosis, from a patient treated with antithyroid drugs. The receptor's source is a young woman with Graves disease. The chain combines TRBV4-2 with TRBJ1-1, with a tentative D call TRBD1 (5 bases). The CDR3 region has the DNA TGTGCCAGCAGCCAAGACCAGGGTTTGAACACTGAAGCTTTCTTT. Protein: CASSQDQGLNTEAFF.